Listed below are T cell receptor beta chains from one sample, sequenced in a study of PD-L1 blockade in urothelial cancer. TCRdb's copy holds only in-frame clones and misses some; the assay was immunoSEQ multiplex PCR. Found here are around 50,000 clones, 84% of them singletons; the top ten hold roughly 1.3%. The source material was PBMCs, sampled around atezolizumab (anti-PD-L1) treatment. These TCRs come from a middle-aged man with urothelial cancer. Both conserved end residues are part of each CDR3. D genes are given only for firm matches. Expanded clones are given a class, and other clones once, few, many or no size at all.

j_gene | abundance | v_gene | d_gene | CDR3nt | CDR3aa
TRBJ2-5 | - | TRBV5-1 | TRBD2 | TGCGCCAGCAGCTTGGCCCCAGCGGGAGAAGAGACCCAGTACTTC | CASSLAPAGEETQYF
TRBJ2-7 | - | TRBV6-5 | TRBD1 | TGTGCCAGCAGTTACTCGGCGACAGGGACCTACGAGCAGTACTTC | CASSYSATGTYEQYF
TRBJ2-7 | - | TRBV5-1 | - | TGCGCCAGCAGCTTGGGGGGCGACGAGCAGTACTTC | CASSLGGDEQYF
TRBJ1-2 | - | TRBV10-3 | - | TGTGCCATCACCAACAGTCGGAACTATGGCTACACCTTC | CAITNSRNYGYTF
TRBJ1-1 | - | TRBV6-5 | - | TGTGCCAGCAGTTACGGGATCTCGACCGGGACATCTGAAGCTTTCTTT | CASSYGISTGTSEAFF
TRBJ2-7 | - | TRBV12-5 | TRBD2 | TGTGCTAGTGGTTCTAGCGGGAGGGCCAAGGACGAGCAGTACTTC | CASGSSGRAKDEQYF
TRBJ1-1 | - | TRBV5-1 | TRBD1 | TGCGCCAGCAGCAGCAGGGGGCGGGTCACTGAAGCTTTCTTT | CASSSRGRVTEAFF
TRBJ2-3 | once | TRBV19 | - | TGTGCCAGTAGTCACGCGGGACAGAGCACAGATACGCAGTATTTT | CASSHAGQSTDTQYF
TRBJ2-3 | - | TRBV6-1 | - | TGTGCCAGCAGGGTAGATGACTTTAGCACAGATACGCAGTATTTT | CASRVDDFSTDTQYF
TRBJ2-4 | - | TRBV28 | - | TGTGCCAGCAGTTCCCGGGGGACCAAAAACATTCAGTACTTC | CASSSRGTKNIQYF
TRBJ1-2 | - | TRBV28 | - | TGTGCCAGCAGTCCCACAGACGCTGGCTACACCTTC | CASSPTDAGYTF
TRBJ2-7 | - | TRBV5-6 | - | TGTGCCAGCAGCTTAGGGCAGGGGAGTTACGAGCAGTACTTC | CASSLGQGSYEQYF
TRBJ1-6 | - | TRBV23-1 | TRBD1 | TGCGCCAGCAGTCAATCGGTAAGACAGGGCCAATCCTATAATTCACCCCTCCACTTT | CASSQSVRQGQSYNSPLHF
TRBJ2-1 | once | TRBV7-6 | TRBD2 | TGTGCCAGCAGTATGGGACTAGCGGGGGGCCGATACAATGAGCAGTTCTTC | CASSMGLAGGRYNEQFF
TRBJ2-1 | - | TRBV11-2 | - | TGTGCCAGCAGCTCAGGACTATCCAATGAGCAGTTCTTC | CASSSGLSNEQFF
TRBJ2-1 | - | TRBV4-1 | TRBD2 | TGCGCCAGCAGCCAAGAACGGCTAGCGGGGGCCTACAATGAGCAGTTCTTC | CASSQERLAGAYNEQFF
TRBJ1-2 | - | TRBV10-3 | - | TGTGCCATCACCGACACGGAAGATGGCTACACCTTC | CAITDTEDGYTF
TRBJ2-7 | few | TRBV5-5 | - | TGTGCCAGCAGCTTGGGAGAGTCACAGCAGTACTTC | CASSLGESQQYF
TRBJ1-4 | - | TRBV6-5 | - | TGTGCCAGCAGTTACTCCGGGGGGTTGACTAATGAAAAACTGTTTTTT | CASSYSGGLTNEKLFF
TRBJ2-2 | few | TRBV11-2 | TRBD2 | TGTGCCAGCAGCTTAGAGCGGGGGGGCCGGGTCGGGGAGCTGTTTTTT | CASSLERGGRVGELFF
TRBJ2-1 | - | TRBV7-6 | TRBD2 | TGTGCCAGCAGCTTAGGGACTAGCGGGAGGGATGAGCAGTTCTTC | CASSLGTSGRDEQFF
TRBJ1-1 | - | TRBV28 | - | TGTGCCAGCAGTCTTCTCCAGGGAGGGAACACTGAAGCTTTCTTT | CASSLLQGGNTEAFF
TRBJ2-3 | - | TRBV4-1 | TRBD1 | TGCGCCGCAAAATCAGGACAGGGGGTGATAGATACGCAGTATTTT | CAAKSGQGVIDTQYF
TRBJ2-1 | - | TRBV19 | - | TGTGCCAGTAAAGTCAAGCGGACAGCAGGGGATGAGCAGTTCTTC | CASKVKRTAGDEQFF
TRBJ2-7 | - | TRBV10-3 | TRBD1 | TGTGCCATCAGTGAGTACTCCGGGACAGGGGGCAGGGACGAGCAGTACTTC | CAISEYSGTGGRDEQYF
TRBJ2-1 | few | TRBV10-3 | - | TGTGCCATCAGTGACCAGAATCACAATGAGCAGTTCTTC | CAISDQNHNEQFF
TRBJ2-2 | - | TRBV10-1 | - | TGCGCCAGCTCCCACTCCTTGTCGGGGGAGCTGTTTTTT | CASSHSLSGELFF
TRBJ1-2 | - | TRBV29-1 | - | TGCAGCGTTGGGTTACAGCAAAAACCTAACTATGGCTACACCTTC | CSVGLQQKPNYGYTF